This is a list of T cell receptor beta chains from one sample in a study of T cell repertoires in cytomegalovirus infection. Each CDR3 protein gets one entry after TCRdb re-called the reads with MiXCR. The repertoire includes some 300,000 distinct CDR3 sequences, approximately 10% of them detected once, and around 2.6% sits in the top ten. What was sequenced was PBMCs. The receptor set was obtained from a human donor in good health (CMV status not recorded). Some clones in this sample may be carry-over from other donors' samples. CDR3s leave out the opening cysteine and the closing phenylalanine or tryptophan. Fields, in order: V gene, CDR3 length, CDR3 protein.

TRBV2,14,ASSLSILNTYNEQF
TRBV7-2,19,ASSLVSLLAGGPRNYNEQF
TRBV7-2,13,ASSSGDRRNTEAF
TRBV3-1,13,ASSQEQGASQPQH
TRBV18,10,ASSPAYETQY
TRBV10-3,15,AISESIRTSGGETQY
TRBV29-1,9,SVEDRIGQF
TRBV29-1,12,TLRRTIDSGQQF
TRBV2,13,ASSLGGQRTDTQY
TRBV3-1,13,ASSQGTAGANVLT
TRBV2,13,ASRKGTGGNYEQY
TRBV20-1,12,SARGSGGGETQY
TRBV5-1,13,ASSGRVSGANVLT